Shown below are 6 T cell receptor beta chains from a single sample sequenced in a study of prognosis after radiotherapy for stage I lung cancer. CDR3 of TCR beta was amplified from genomic DNA via a two-round multiplex PCR. For every TRBV and TRBJ gene, a specific primer was used in first-round PCR. One entry per CDR3 protein, called by TCRdb with MiXCR from the multiplex PCR reads. The sample gives some 38,000 distinct CDR3 sequences, less than 25% of which show up once; less than 30% is in the top ten. Sequencing was performed on PBMCs, taken before or after stereotactic body radiation therapy (not recorded which). The receptors stem from a donor older than 45 with non-small cell lung cancer.

This clonotype was counted ten times or more. The chain couples TRBV28 to TRBJ2-2; TRBD2 is a possible D gene (7 bases). Germline CDR1 MDHEN, CDR2 SYDVKM. There are 14 residues in the CDR3. CDR3 loop: CAIRGGGNTGELFF. CDR3 sequence (DNA): TGTGCTATCCGAGGGGGGGGAAACACCGGGGAGCTGTTTTTT.

By share, this clonotype counts as medium-sized (0.01 to 0.1%). The V call is TRBV20-1, the J call TRBJ2-7, with D maybe TRBD1 (5 bases). This CDR3 spans 13 amino acids. CDR1 and CDR2 (germline): DFQATT, SNEGSKA (reference sequence). V was cut by 2 bases and J by 3 bases, with 11 bases left in between. DNA of the CDR3: TGCAGTGCTAGACAATACGACAGCTACGAGCAGTACTTC. It is translated as CSARQYDSYEQYF.

This clonotype was seen many times. This chain connects TRBV28 to TRBJ1-3; 7 bases fit TRBD1. The J segment lost 0 bases and the V segment lost 5 bases, leaving 4 bases of the junction unmatched. Germline values: CDR1 MDHEN, CDR2 SYDVKM. The CDR3 has 15 amino acids. For the CDR3, the DNA is TGTGCCAGCAGTGCGGGGGACAGCTCTGGAAACACCATATATTTT. It is translated as CASSAGDSSGNTIYF.

The gene calls are TRBV12-3 or TRBV12-4 and TRBJ2-2; 10 nucleotides align to TRBD2. The CDR3 is 18 amino acids. Trimming cost V 6 bases and J 0 bases; bases outside gene matches: 10. The CDR3 loop is CASRPIAGGTTNTGELFF. The CDR3 nucleotides are TGTGCCAGCAGGCCAATAGCGGGGGGAACAACGAACACCGGGGAGCTGTTTTTT.

This chain uses TRBV6-1 with TRBJ1-2, with TRBD1 matching over 10 bases. CDR1 and CDR2 from the germline V gene are MNHNS and SASEGT. The CDR3 totals 13 residues. Trimming at V came to 5 bases and at J to 5 bases, leaving 2 bases not matched to a gene. The CDR3, as DNA: TGTGCCAGCAGTCTGGACAGGGGGTATGGCTACACCTTC. It is translated as CASSLDRGYGYTF.

In this sample, this clonotype turned up many times. J is TRBJ2-1 and V is TRBV7-9, with D perhaps assigned TRBD1 or TRBD2 (5 bases each). CDR1 SEHNR and CDR2 FQNEAQ come from the germline V gene (reference sequence). Between the trimmed V and J ends, which lost 5 bases and 4 bases, there was a span of 15 bases. The CDR3 is made up of 15 amino acids. The CDR3 DNA reads TGTGCCAGCAGCCGTGGTAGTGGGGGTTACAATGAGCAGTTCTTC. Amino acid sequence: CASSRGSGGYNEQFF.